The next 21 T cell receptor beta chains were all read from a single sample in a study of cytomegalovirus exposure and HLA in healthy donors. Sequencing used immunoSEQ multiplex PCR; TCRdb keeps in-frame clones, though not all of them. The table includes more than 250,000 clones, roughly 90% detected once. The sequenced sample was PBMCs. The receptors shown here come from a woman younger than 45 in good health and CMV-seropositive.

The rearrangement links TRBV10-3 to TRBJ2-5; D tentatively reads TRBD1 or TRBD2 (5 bases each). This CDR3 is 12 amino acids long. Germline V gene data show CDR1 as ENHRY and CDR2 as SYGVKD. Trimming removed 11 bases from V and 6 bases from J, with 16 bases in between. The CDR3 nucleotides are TGTGCCGAATCCGCCGAGGGGAAGACCCAGTACTTC. The encoded protein is CAESAEGKTQYF.

This chain uses TRBV5-1 with TRBJ2-5; 8 bases fit TRBD1. CDR1 and CDR2 (germline): SGHRS, YFSETQ. V trimming: 0 bases; J trimming: 2 bases; junction bases outside the gene matches: 12. There are 18 residues in the CDR3. The CDR3 loop is CASSLGASIGQGQETQYF. The CDR3 region has the DNA TGCGCCAGCAGCTTGGGCGCCTCGATAGGACAGGGTCAAGAGACCCAGTACTTC.

This clone was counted only a few times. The chain joins TRBV9 to TRBJ2-1, with 10 positions matching TRBD2. The V segment lost 4 bases and the J segment 0 bases; nucleotides outside the gene matches: 7. The CDR3 has 17 amino acids. CDR1 is SGDLS, CDR2 YYNGEE, per germline. The CDR3 sequence is CASSTKGLASSYNEQFF. CDR3 in DNA: TGTGCCAGCAGCACGAAGGGACTAGCGAGCTCCTACAATGAGCAGTTCTTC.

The chain combines TRBV18 with TRBJ2-7; 7 bases line up with TRBD1. V shed 4 bases, J shed 5 bases, and the junction held 8 bases outside the gene matches. The CDR3 is made up of 14 amino acids. Germline V lookup: CDR1 KGHSH, CDR2 LQKENI. CDR3 sequence reads: CASSQLGGMDEQYF. In DNA form, the CDR3 reads TGTGCCAGCTCACAGCTAGGGGGCATGGACGAGCAGTACTTC.

This chain joins TRBV28 and TRBJ1-2; D is ambiguous. Trimming stripped 8 bases from V and 4 bases from J, with 17 bases between. Germline CDR1 MDHEN, CDR2 SYDVKM. The CDR3 is 14 amino acids. The DNA of the CDR3 is TGTGCCAGCCAGACCCCCAGGACCTCCTATGGCTACACCTTC. It codes for CASQTPRTSYGYTF.

J is TRBJ2-1 and V is TRBV7-9; 8 bases line up with TRBD2. This CDR3 contains 17 residues. The V gene's germline CDR1 is SEHNR and CDR2 FQNEAQ (reference sequence). After removal of 4 bases from V and 9 bases from J, the junction contained 17 bases not matched to a gene. The CDR3 DNA follows: TGTGCCAGCAGCTCGATTAGGACTAGCATTAAGGGAACTGAGCAGTTCTTC. Translating it yields CASSSIRTSIKGTEQFF. Complete variable domain (other parts from reference TRBV7-9 and TRBJ2-1): DTGVSQNPRHKITKRGQNVTFRCDPISEHNRLYWYRQTLGQGPEFLTYFQNEAQLEKSRLLSDRFSAERPKGSFSTLEIQRTEQGDSAMYLCASSSIRTSIKGTEQFFGPGTRLTVL.

The genes are TRBV19 and TRBJ1-5, with a weak D call TRBD1 (5 bases). V was clipped by 5 bases and J by 4 bases, with 9 bases between them. Germline V gene lookup returns CDR1 LNHDA and CDR2 SQIVND (reference sequence). CDR3 length: 13 amino acids. The CDR3 DNA is TGTGCCAGTAGTGACAGCTCAAATCAGCCCCAGCATTTT. It encodes CASSDSSNQPQHF. The variable domain in full, completed from reference TRBV19 and TRBJ1-5, reads DGGITQSPKYLFRKEGQNVTLSCEQNLNHDAMYWYRQDPGQGLRLIYYSQIVNDFQKGDIAEGYSVSREKKESFPLTVTSAQKNPTAFYLCASSDSSNQPQHFGDGTRLSIL.

The V and J genes are TRBV5-4 and TRBJ2-7, with D perhaps matching TRBD2 (6 bases). Per the germline V gene, CDR1 is SGHNT and CDR2 is YYREEE (reference sequence). The CDR3 sequence is 15 residues long. Trimming shortened V by 0 bases and J by 2 bases, and 12 bases separated the two germline ends. This CDR3 is CASSLVSGSTYEQYF. The CDR3 DNA reads as TGTGCCAGCAGCTTGGTTAGCGGTAGCACCTACGAGCAGTACTTC. The variable domain in full, completed from reference TRBV5-4 and TRBJ2-7, reads ETGVTQSPTHLIKTRGQQVTLRCSSQSGHNTVSWYQQALGQGPQFIFQYYREEENGRGNFPPRFSGLQFPNYSSELNVNALELDDSALYLCASSLVSGSTYEQYFGPGTRLTVT.

J is TRBJ2-5 and V is TRBV11-3; D may be TRBD2 (5 bases). CDR1 and CDR2 (germline): SGHNT, YENEEA. This CDR3 is 13 amino acids long. The V end was cut by 0 bases, the J end by 5 bases, with 7 bases between. The DNA for the CDR3 is TGTGCCAGCAGCTTAGACTCGGGGGAGACCCAGTACTTC. Translating gives CASSLDSGETQYF.

In this sample, this clone turned up a few times. V usage is TRBV27 and J usage is TRBJ2-1, with 9 bases that match TRBD2. The CDR3 totals 17 residues. Germline V gene data show CDR1 as MNHEY and CDR2 as SMNVEV (reference sequence). V lost 3 bases to trimming and J lost 6 bases; unmatched junction nucleotides: 12. Here the CDR3 DNA reads TGTGCCAGCAGTTTCAGAAAGGGAGTAGCGGGAGTCAATGAGCAGTTCTTC. It translates to CASSFRKGVAGVNEQFF.

This chain links TRBV5-8 with TRBJ2-7; D gene unclear. Trimming took off 2 bases at V and 4 bases at J, with 10 bases between the two ends. Germline V lookup: CDR1 SGHTS, CDR2 YDEGEE. The CDR3 spans 13 residues. The CDR3 is CASSFGRSYEQYF. The CDR3 coding sequence is TGTGCCAGCAGCTTCGGAAGATCGTACGAGCAGTACTTC.

The chain is built from TRBV7-9 and TRBJ2-7; possible D gene TRBD2, 5 bases. Germline V gene data show CDR1 as SEHNR and CDR2 as FQNEAQ (reference sequence). The V end was cut by 3 bases, the J end by 3 bases, with 12 bases between. This CDR3 comprises 14 residues. The CDR3 DNA reads TGTGCCAGCAGCTTTGCAAGCGGCTACTACGAGCAGTACTTC. This translates into CASSFASGYYEQYF.

The rearrangement links TRBV13 to TRBJ2-5; 8 bases map to TRBD1. The trim removed 4 bases at V and 2 bases at J, leaving 6 bases unmatched. Germline V CDR1 and CDR2: PRHDT, FYEKMQ (reference sequence). The CDR3 covers 15 residues. The chain's CDR3 is CASSSSGQGQETQYF. The CDR3 nucleotides are TGTGCCAGCAGCTCAAGCGGACAGGGACAAGAGACCCAGTACTTC.

With respect to this clone: Other DNA variants within this sample encode the same CDR3. This rearrangement joins TRBV28 to TRBJ2-6; D is uncertain. CDR1 is MDHEN, CDR2 SYDVKM, per germline. The CDR3 has 15 residues. Trimming took 3 bases from V and 1 from J, leaving 7 bases between them. This CDR3 is CASSLTGSGANVLTF. The CDR3, as DNA: TGTGCCAGCAGTTTGACCGGATCTGGGGCCAACGTCCTGACTTTC.

CDR3 nucleotides: TGTGCCAGCAGAGTAGGTAGCGGCTCCTACGAGCAGTACTTC. Its translation: CASRVGSGSYEQYF. The V and J genes are TRBV28 and TRBJ2-7, with D possibly matching TRBD2 (6 bases). Per the germline V gene, CDR1 is MDHEN and CDR2 is SYDVKM. Between the trimmed V and J ends, which lost 6 bases and 0 bases, there was a span of 12 bases. The CDR3 length is 14 residues. Combining the CDR3 with reference TRBV28 and TRBJ2-7 gives the whole variable domain DVKVTQSSRYLVKRTGEKVFLECVQDMDHENMFWYRQDPGLGLRLIYFSYDVKMKEKGDIPEGYSVSREKKERFSLILESASTNQTSMYLCASRVGSGSYEQYFGPGTRLTVT.

The gene calls are TRBV9 and TRBJ2-1; D possibly uses TRBD1 or TRBD2 (5 bases each). This CDR3 is 16 amino acids long. The ends were cut back, 2 bases at V and 9 bases at J, with 21 bases in the middle. CDR1 is SGDLS and CDR2 is YYNGEE in the germline V gene. The CDR3 here is CASSVLGPDSGSEQFF. CDR3 bases: TGTGCCAGCAGCGTGCTGGGACCAGATTCGGGGAGTGAGCAGTTCTTC.

This clone was counted a few times. This rearrangement joins TRBV7-9 to TRBJ2-1; tentative D call: TRBD1 (6 bases). The ends were cut back, 5 bases at V and 4 bases at J, with 18 bases in the middle. Germline CDR1 reads SEHNR; CDR2 reads FQNEAQ (reference sequence). The CDR3 extends over 16 amino acids. The CDR3 is CASSAAGTSVYNEQFF. Written as DNA, the CDR3 is TGTGCCAGCAGCGCCGCCGGGACATCGGTATACAATGAGCAGTTCTTC.

The V gene is TRBV15, the J gene TRBJ1-1; 7 positions agree with TRBD1. Germline V gives CDR1 LNHNV, CDR2 YYDKDF (reference sequence). After removal of 2 bases from V and 1 base from J, the junction contained 4 bases not matched to a gene. The CDR3 is made up of 15 amino acids. CDR3 in amino acids: CATSRITGENTEAFF. The CDR3 coding sequence is TGTGCCACCAGCAGAATTACAGGGGAGAACACTGAAGCTTTCTTT.

The chain has TRBV7-2 and TRBJ2-1; 8 bases map to TRBD2. Trimming took 0 bases from V and 7 from J; bases not matched to a gene: 8. This CDR3 region has 16 residues. The germline V gene has CDR1 SGHTA and CDR2 FQGNSA. The CDR3 reads CASSLALGGAGNEQFF. The CDR3 DNA reads as TGTGCCAGCAGCTTAGCGCTCGGGGGGGCCGGTAATGAGCAGTTCTTC.

This chain uses TRBV27 with TRBJ2-1; TRBD1 might be the D (6 bases). CDR1 and CDR2 from the germline V gene are MNHEY and SMNVEV (reference sequence). The CDR3 runs to 15 residues. V was trimmed by 8 bases and J by 6 bases, leaving 20 bases between them. The CDR3, as DNA: TGTGCCAGCTGGGTGGCAGGGGAACGTGGCAATGAGCAGTTCTTC. This encodes CASWVAGERGNEQFF.

The rearrangement joins TRBV2 to TRBJ1-5; TRBD1 is a possible D gene (5 bases). CDR1 is SNHLY, CDR2 FYNNEI, per germline. The length of the CDR3 is 14 residues. Deletions cut 2 bases from V and 7 bases from J, with 12 bases between. CDR3 in amino acids: CASSENWRDQPQHF. In DNA form, the CDR3 reads TGTGCCAGCAGTGAAAATTGGAGGGACCAGCCCCAGCATTTT.